This entry concerns a single TCR beta chain. This sample is drawn from a study of cytomegalovirus exposure and HLA in healthy donors. The PCR made use of 60 Vbeta and 13 Jbeta primers. Repertoires were generated with immunoSEQ multiplex PCR, while TCRdb's copy carries only in-frame clones and drops some. The table records fewer than 110,000 clones, 77% of them present only once. The source is a male donor in good health and CMV-seronegative. The sample was PBMCs.

The CDR3 region has the DNA TGTGCCAGCAGCCATAGCGGGACCGCCTACGAGCAGTACTTC. It is translated as CASSHSGTAYEQYF. The chain has TRBV7-9 and TRBJ2-7, with 8 bases aligning to TRBD2. Germline values: CDR1 SEHNR, CDR2 FQNEAQ (reference sequence). The J segment lost 2 bases and the V segment lost 5 bases, leaving 5 bases of the junction unmatched. There are 14 residues in the CDR3.